What follows are 13 T cell receptor beta chains derived from one specimen sequenced in a study of T cell changes during pregnancy in multiple sclerosis. TCRdb's copy holds only in-frame clones and misses some; the assay was immunoSEQ multiplex PCR. The table has more than 55,000 clones, 91% seen once; the top ten hold 1% to 1.5%. Here the sequenced sample was peripheral blood, taken after pregnancy. These receptors were collected from a female donor in good health, enrolled as a control in a pregnancy study.

The J gene is TRBJ2-2, the V gene TRBV19; TRBD2 matches 8 bases. Germline V gene data show CDR1 as LNHDA and CDR2 as SQIVND (reference sequence). With V trimmed by 3 bases and J by 5 bases, 17 bases remained unmatched. There are 19 residues in the CDR3. The CDR3 nucleotides read TGTGCCAGTAGTATGTTCGGGGGGGCCTCATCGCGGGGGACCGGGGAGCTGTTTTTT. Encoded protein: CASSMFGGASSRGTGELFF.

Concerning this clone: Within the sample, other DNA sequences also encode this same CDR3. The CDR3 sequence is CASSLGGANTGELFF. CDR3 coding DNA: TGCGCCAGCAGCCTAGGAGGGGCGAACACCGGGGAGCTGTTTTTT. The chain has TRBV5-1 and TRBJ2-2; TRBD2 might be the D (6 bases). The CDR3 is made up of 15 amino acids. Germline CDR1 reads SGHRS; CDR2 reads YFSETQ. Trimming removed 4 bases from V and 0 bases from J, with 10 bases in between. Drawing the rest from reference TRBV5-1 and TRBJ2-2, the complete variable domain is KAGVTQTPRYLIKTRGQQVTLSCSPISGHRSVSWYQQTPGQGLQFLFEYFSETQRNKGNFPGRFSGRQFSNSRSEMNVSTLELGDSALYLCASSLGGANTGELFFGEGSRLTVL.

In its sample, this clone was seen a few times. The chain is built from TRBV7-3 and TRBJ1-6; D not certain. The CDR3 has 13 residues. CDR1 is SGHTA and CDR2 is FQGTGA in the germline V gene. V gave up 5 bases and J gave up 8 bases, with 10 bases separating them. CDR3 protein: CASSATAYSPLHF. DNA for the CDR3: TGTGCCAGCAGCGCAACAGCCTATTCACCCCTCCACTTT.

The rearrangement uses TRBV27 and TRBJ1-2; 10 bases match TRBD1. Germline assignment: CDR1 MNHEY and CDR2 SMNVEV (reference sequence). CDR3 length: 14 amino acids. The junction had 3 bases not matched to a gene; V was cut back by 3 bases and J by 5 bases. The CDR3 here is CASSLSGQGYGYTF. DNA of the CDR3: TGTGCCAGCAGTTTGTCGGGACAGGGGTATGGCTACACCTTC.

This clone was seen more than once but under ten times. V and J are TRBV18 and TRBJ1-1; 7 bases map to TRBD1. This CDR3 has 12 amino acids. CDR1 KGHSH and CDR2 LQKENI come from the germline V gene. Trimming cost V 4 bases and J 8 bases; bases outside gene matches: 4. In DNA, the CDR3 is TGTGCCAGCTCACTACAGGGGACCGAAGCTTTCTTT. It specifies CASSLQGTEAFF.

The V call is TRBV7-9, the J call TRBJ1-2; D is perhaps TRBD1 (5 bases). Germline lookup yields CDR1 SEHNR and CDR2 FQNEAQ (reference sequence). CDR3 size: 18 residues. Trimming left V 1 base short and J 2 bases short, with 20 bases between. The CDR3 protein is CASSLVYYQAGPNYGYTF. The CDR3 region has the DNA TGTGCCAGCAGCTTAGTATATTATCAGGCAGGGCCCAACTATGGCTACACCTTC.

V and J are TRBV13 and TRBJ2-1, with D possibly TRBD1 on 5 matching bases. Germline values: CDR1 PRHDT, CDR2 FYEKMQ (reference sequence). The CDR3 has 15 amino acids. The V gene lost 2 bases and the J gene lost 10 bases, with 18 bases spanning the gap. The CDR3 here is CASSLNLGLGQEQFF. The CDR3 DNA follows: TGTGCCAGCAGCTTAAATCTGGGGCTTGGGCAAGAGCAGTTCTTC.

This clone was counted a single time. Here the CDR3 reads CASSQRAVGAEPDSPLHF. The CDR3 nucleotides read TGTGCCAGCAGCCAAAGGGCAGTAGGGGCAGAACCTGATTCACCCCTCCACTTT. The chain uses TRBV4-2 and TRBJ1-6, with D perhaps TRBD1 (5 bases). The CDR3 contains 18 residues. In germline, CDR1 is LGHNA, CDR2 YNFKEQ. The V and J ends lost 2 bases and 8 bases respectively, with 22 bases between them.

This CDR3 reads CASSLVAGDGDLYEQYF. In DNA, the CDR3 is TGTGCCAGCAGCTTAGTAGCAGGGGATGGGGACCTCTACGAGCAGTACTTC. The chain joins TRBV13 to TRBJ2-7; D possibly corresponds to TRBD1 (6 bases). Germline lookup yields CDR1 PRHDT and CDR2 FYEKMQ (reference sequence). This CDR3 is 17 amino acids long. V lost 1 base and J lost 3, with 19 bases in between.

This chain links TRBV29-1 with TRBJ1-2, with D perhaps matching TRBD1 (5 bases). Germline lookup yields CDR1 SQVTM and CDR2 ANQGSEA. The CDR3 runs to 13 residues. Trimming stripped 3 bases from V and 8 bases from J, with 16 bases between. The CDR3: CSVDLSQGLGYTF. CDR3 coding DNA: TGCAGCGTTGATTTATCCCAGGGCCTCGGCTACACCTTC.

A single count supports this clone. V is TRBV7-8 and J is TRBJ2-3; 12 nucleotides align to TRBD2. The germline gives CDR1 SGHVS, CDR2 FQNEAQ. V was clipped by 4 bases and J by 0 bases; unmatched bases: 8. CDR3 length: 18 residues. This CDR3 is CASSSLAGGWASTDTQYF. In DNA form, the CDR3 reads TGTGCCAGCAGCTCACTAGCGGGGGGTTGGGCTAGCACAGATACGCAGTATTTT.

V gene TRBV5-8 combines with J gene TRBJ2-1, with 8 bases identical to TRBD2. The CDR3 is 15 residues long. Germline V gives CDR1 SGHTS, CDR2 YDEGEE. J lost 0 bases, V lost 4 bases, and 3 bases had no gene match. CDR3 amino acids: CASSRSGGSYNEQFF. DNA for the CDR3: TGTGCCAGCAGCAGGAGCGGGGGCTCCTACAATGAGCAGTTCTTC. Combining the CDR3 with reference TRBV5-8 and TRBJ2-1 gives the whole variable domain EAGVTQSPTHLIKTRGQQATLRCSPISGHTSVYWYQQALGLGLQFLLWYDEGEERNRGNFPPRFSGRQFPNYSSELNVNALELEDSALYLCASSRSGGSYNEQFFGPGTRLTVL.

This chain connects TRBV5-1 to TRBJ2-5; TRBD2 matches 8 bases. Germline CDR1 and CDR2: SGHRS and YFSETQ. This CDR3 is built from 15 residues. Trimming cost V 5 bases and J 0 bases; bases outside gene matches: 6. The DNA for the CDR3 is TGCGCCAGCAGAGCGCGGGGGGACTACCAAGAGACCCAGTACTTC. Translated, it gives CASRARGDYQETQYF.